Following are 3 T cell receptor beta chains from one sample sequenced in a study of blood T cell repertoires in COVID-19. The assay was immunoSEQ multiplex PCR, and TCRdb's table has in-frame clones only and misses some. Of about 370,000 clones listed, 75% to 90% were seen once; the top ten hold less than 1.2%. Sequenced input: PBMCs or T cells enriched from blood (not recorded which). These receptors all stem from a man between 18 and 35 years old who had recovered from COVID-19.

This sequence joins TRBV9 and TRBJ1-1; no clear D gene. V lost 4 bases to trimming and J lost 3 bases, with 16 bases between them. This CDR3 is 15 amino acids long. Germline V lookup: CDR1 SGDLS, CDR2 YYNGEE. CDR3 in DNA: TGTGCCAGCAGCTCCATGGACGGACTTTACACTGAAGCTTTCTTT. Protein product: CASSSMDGLYTEAFF.

The chain joins TRBV29-1 to TRBJ1-2, with no clear D. This CDR3 has 13 residues. Per the germline V gene, CDR1 is SQVTM and CDR2 is ANQGSEA. V lost 2 bases to trimming and J lost 2 bases, with 9 bases between them. This CDR3 is CSVESEANYGYTF. Here the CDR3 DNA reads TGCAGCGTTGAATCTGAGGCGAACTATGGCTACACCTTC.

V and J are TRBV28 and TRBJ1-2; TRBD1 is a possible D gene (5 bases). V lost 5 bases, J lost 4 bases, and 14 bases lay in between. Germline V gives CDR1 MDHEN, CDR2 SYDVKM. The CDR3 runs to 14 residues. CDR3 sequence (DNA): TGTGCCAGCAGTAGGGCGGGGACGTCCTATGGCTACACCTTC. It yields the protein CASSRAGTSYGYTF.